Each of the 23 T cell receptor beta chains below was sequenced from the same sample in a study of T cell changes during pregnancy in multiple sclerosis. TCRdb's table, derived via immunoSEQ multiplex PCR, lists solely in-frame clones and lacks some. The sample lists roughly 32,000 clones; about nine tenths were seen once. Sequenced material: CD4+ T cells from peripheral blood mononuclear cells, taken in the second trimester of pregnancy. These receptors all come from a female donor in good health, enrolled as a control in a pregnancy study.

The chain couples TRBV6-1 to TRBJ1-6; D gene unclear. The germline gives CDR1 MNHNS, CDR2 SASEGT. This CDR3 is 13 amino acids long. V lost 10 bases and J 10 bases, leaving 17 bases between the germline ends. The CDR3 sequence: CANQKTSWSPLHF. CDR3 sequence (DNA): TGTGCCAACCAGAAGACTTCCTGGTCACCCCTCCACTTT.

Only a few counts were recorded for this clone. The chain combines TRBV30 with TRBJ1-2, with 7 nucleotides matching TRBD1. Germline loops: CDR1 GTSNPN, CDR2 SVGIG (reference sequence). This CDR3 comprises 14 residues. The J segment lost 2 bases and the V segment lost 4 bases, leaving 7 bases of the junction unmatched. CDR3 amino acids: CAWMPGGTNYGYTF. In nucleotides, the CDR3 is TGTGCCTGGATGCCAGGGGGGACCAACTATGGCTACACCTTC.

This chain links TRBV19 with TRBJ1-5; 9 bases match TRBD1. V gave up 1 base and J gave up 4 bases; unmatched junction bases: 5. CDR1 and CDR2 from the germline V gene are LNHDA and SQIVND (reference sequence). The CDR3 contains 16 residues. The CDR3 DNA reads TGTGCCAGTAGTATAGGGAGGGGACAGGGAAATCAGCCCCAGCATTTT. Its protein is CASSIGRGQGNQPQHF.

This clone was seen just once. This chain connects TRBV18 to TRBJ1-2; D is ambiguous. V gave up 6 bases and J gave up 5 bases, with 10 bases separating them. Per germline, CDR1 KGHSH and CDR2 LQKENI. This CDR3 comprises 12 residues. The CDR3 DNA is TGTGCCAGCTCCCTCGAGGGATATGGCTACACCTTC. It translates to CASSLEGYGYTF.

The chain carries TRBV5-6 and TRBJ2-5, with 11 positions matching TRBD2. After removal of 5 bases from V and 5 bases from J, the junction contained 8 bases not matched to a gene. CDR1 and CDR2 from the germline V gene are SGHDT and YYEEEE. The CDR3 runs 15 residues. The chain's CDR3 is CASSLKLAGVETQYF. DNA of the CDR3: TGTGCCAGCAGTTTGAAACTAGCGGGAGTGGAGACCCAGTACTTC.

The rearrangement uses TRBV10-3 and TRBJ2-3; 9 nucleotides line up with TRBD2. The CDR3 consists of 15 residues. The germline CDR1 and CDR2 sequences are ENHRY and SYGVKD. Trimming at V came to 6 bases and at J to 0 bases, leaving 4 bases not matched to a gene. This CDR3 is CAISRGLASTDTQYF. CDR3 nucleotides: TGTGCCATCAGCCGGGGACTAGCTAGCACAGATACGCAGTATTTT.

V usage is TRBV7-6 and J usage is TRBJ2-1, with 11 bases that match TRBD2. There are 15 residues in the CDR3. V lost 5 bases, J lost 7 bases, and 7 bases stayed unmatched. Germline CDR1 and CDR2: SGHVS and FNYEAQ. The CDR3: CASSPGLAEINEQFF. CDR3 nucleotide sequence: TGTGCCAGCAGCCCGGGACTAGCGGAAATAAATGAGCAGTTCTTC.

The chain recombines TRBV18 with TRBJ2-7; maybe TRBD1 (6 bases). Trimming left V 3 bases short and J 3 bases short, with 9 bases between. The CDR3 runs to 13 residues. CDR1 is KGHSH and CDR2 is LQKENI in the germline V gene. CDR3: CASSPMDSYEQYF. Here the CDR3 DNA reads TGTGCCAGCTCACCGATGGACAGCTACGAGCAGTACTTC. Supplemented by reference TRBV18 and TRBJ2-7, the full variable domain reads NAGVMQNPRHLVRRRGQEARLRCSPMKGHSHVYWYRQLPEEGLKFMVYLQKENIIDESGMPKERFSAEFPKEGPSILRIQQVVRGDSAAYFCASSPMDSYEQYFGPGTRLTVT.

The chain carries TRBV4-2 and TRBJ2-2; the match to TRBD2 covers 11 bases. CDR1 and CDR2 (germline): LGHNA, YNFKEQ. The CDR3 spans 14 residues. The CDR3: CGTSGPSGTGELFF. CDR3 DNA sequence: TGTGGGACTAGCGGGCCCTCGGGGACCGGGGAGCTGTTTTTT.

The V gene is TRBV5-8, the J gene TRBJ1-2; no definite D call. The CDR3 has 14 amino acids. Trimming removed 0 bases at V and 4 bases at J, with 10 bases between. Germline values: CDR1 SGHTS, CDR2 YDEGEE. CDR3 sequence reads: CASSLDGTTYGYTF. The CDR3 DNA sequence: TGTGCCAGCAGCTTGGATGGCACCACCTATGGCTACACCTTC.

The sample holds a few counts of this clone. The CDR3 DNA sequence: TGTGCCAGCAGCGGACCCCGGCGGGACGGTACGGAGACCCAGTACTTC. It is translated as CASSGPRRDGTETQYF. The chain links TRBV7-9 to TRBJ2-5; tentative D call: TRBD2 (6 bases). The V end was cut by 5 bases, the J end by 5 bases, with 21 bases between. The germline V gene has CDR1 SEHNR and CDR2 FQNEAQ (reference sequence). CDR3 length: 16 residues.

The CDR3 DNA follows: TGTGCCAGCAGCTTCGAGGGGGGACAGACCGGTGAAGCTTTCTTT. It yields the protein CASSFEGGQTGEAFF. The rearrangement uses TRBV5-6 and TRBJ1-1; 7 bases agree with TRBD1. CDR3 length equals 15 residues. V dropped 2 bases and J dropped 7; count of bases not matched to a gene: 11. From germline, CDR1 is SGHDT and CDR2 YYEEEE.

Note on this clone: A junction boundary mismatches the germline segment, possibly from a read error. The J gene is TRBJ2-1, the V gene TRBV7-2; a weak D match, TRBD2 (5 bases). The germline V gene has CDR1 SGHTA and CDR2 FQGNSA. CDR3 length equals 11 residues. CDR3 coding DNA: TGTGCCAGCAGTGGCGGACCAAAGCGGCTCTTC. It translates to CASSGGPKRLF.

The chain is built from TRBV6-6 and TRBJ1-1, with D possibly matching TRBD1 (5 bases). V dropped 2 bases and J dropped 5 bases, with 9 bases sitting between them. The CDR3 loop spans 13 amino acids. Germline V gene data show CDR1 as MNHNY and CDR2 as SVGAGI (reference sequence). The CDR3 loop is CASSYAGGTEAFF. CDR3 in DNA: TGTGCCAGCAGTTACGCGGGGGGGACTGAAGCTTTCTTT.

The J gene is TRBJ1-1, the V gene TRBV6-5; no definite D call. Trimming cost V 2 bases and J 1 base, with 8 bases left between them. Germline assignment: CDR1 MNHEY and CDR2 SVGAGI. CDR3 length: 14 residues. CDR3 residues: CASSYRTENTEAFF. The CDR3, as DNA: TGTGCCAGCAGTTACAGAACAGAGAACACTGAAGCTTTCTTT.

The V gene is TRBV27, the J gene TRBJ1-2, with 10 positions matching TRBD1. Germline V gene sequence: CDR1 MNHEY, CDR2 SMNVEV (reference sequence). V trimming: 5 bases; J trimming: 2 bases; junction bases outside the gene matches: 14. The CDR3 runs to 18 residues. The CDR3 DNA follows: TGTGCCAGCAGTCCCCAGGCCCTGACAGGGGGCGGGAACTATGGCTACACCTTC. It specifies CASSPQALTGGGNYGYTF.

The J gene is TRBJ2-1, the V gene TRBV6-1; D perhaps matches TRBD2 (6 bases). Germline V gene data show CDR1 as MNHNS and CDR2 as SASEGT. CDR3 length: 16 residues. V lost 2 bases and J 0 bases, leaving 11 bases between the germline ends. The CDR3 sequence is CASSEWVGGSYNEQFF. The CDR3 DNA reads as TGTGCCAGCAGTGAATGGGTGGGGGGCTCCTACAATGAGCAGTTCTTC.

This sequence joins TRBV7-2 and TRBJ2-1, with a weak D call TRBD1 (6 bases). V shed 2 bases and J shed 9 bases, with 14 bases lying between them. This CDR3 is 14 amino acids long. In germline, CDR1 is SGHTA, CDR2 FQGNSA. CDR3 DNA sequence: TGTGCCAGCAGCTTAATGGGACAAGCCGGTGAGCAGTTCTTC. Translating gives CASSLMGQAGEQFF.

To note about this clone: The same CDR3 arises from other DNA sequences in this sample as well. The rearrangement links TRBV5-1 to TRBJ2-7; D perhaps matches TRBD1 (6 bases). The CDR3 is made up of 13 amino acids. Germline assignment: CDR1 SGHRS and CDR2 YFSETQ. V was cut by 4 bases and J by 6 bases, with 14 bases left in between. The CDR3 sequence: CASSLTGLTEQYF. The CDR3 DNA is TGCGCCAGCAGCCTAACAGGGTTGACCGAGCAGTACTTC.

The chain is built from TRBV9 and TRBJ1-5, with TRBD1 as a possible D gene (5 bases). The ends were cut back, 0 bases at V and 1 base at J, with 5 bases in the middle. This CDR3 contains 14 residues. Germline CDR1 is SGDLS and CDR2 is YYNGEE. This CDR3 reads CASSVGTSNQPQHF. The CDR3 nucleotides are TGTGCCAGCAGCGTAGGGACAAGCAATCAGCCCCAGCATTTT.

The gene calls are TRBV5-1 and TRBJ1-1; 11 bases fit TRBD1. Unmatched junction bases numbered 6, after V lost 4 bases and J lost 4 bases. The CDR3 covers 15 residues. Germline loops: CDR1 SGHRS, CDR2 YFSETQ. CDR3 nucleotides: TGCGCCAGCAGCCTGGAGGGACAGGGGGGCACTGAAGCTTTCTTT. The encoded protein is CASSLEGQGGTEAFF. Filled out from reference TRBV5-1 and TRBJ1-1, the complete variable domain reads KAGVTQTPRYLIKTRGQQVTLSCSPISGHRSVSWYQQTPGQGLQFLFEYFSETQRNKGNFPGRFSGRQFSNSRSEMNVSTLELGDSALYLCASSLEGQGGTEAFFGQGTRLTVV.

The V and J genes are TRBV19 and TRBJ1-5; D ambiguous. V dropped 6 bases and J dropped 5 bases, with 11 bases sitting between them. The CDR3 extends over 13 amino acids. The germline V gene has CDR1 LNHDA and CDR2 SQIVND (reference sequence). In nucleotides, the CDR3 is TGTGCCAGTAGCATAAGCTCTGATCAGCCCCAGCATTTT. It translates to CASSISSDQPQHF.

The rearrangement uses TRBV12-5 and TRBJ1-5; maybe TRBD1 (5 bases). The CDR3 runs to 20 residues. V dropped 1 base and J dropped 8 bases, with 30 bases sitting between them. The germline CDR1 and CDR2 sequences are LGHNT and FRNRAP. The chain's CDR3 is CASGLGGERGTDTSVKPQHF. CDR3 DNA sequence: TGTGCTAGTGGTTTGGGAGGCGAGCGAGGGACTGATACTTCGGTTAAGCCCCAGCATTTT.